This T cell receptor (beta chain) was recovered during a study of blood T cell repertoires in COVID-19. Study-level background: Samples of COVID-19 (acute and convalescent) were obtained from the United States, Italy and Spain.

Data came from immunoSEQ multiplex PCR; TCRdb stores just in-frame clones and leaves some out. Of over 350,000 clones listed, approximately 90% are singletons. Participant ages covered about 18 to 95 years across about two dozen US areas. Participant-reported clinical history was the basis for cohort assignment. Each recovered donor of Cohort 3 presented with two negative PCRs, clearance, or symptom resolution. J gave up 8 bases and V 5 bases, and 13 bases lay outside the gene matches. The CDR3 runs to 15 residues. Per the germline V gene, CDR1 is MNHEY and CDR2 is SMNVEV (reference sequence). This chain joins TRBV27 and TRBJ1-2; 8 bases map to TRBD1. The sample comprised PBMCs or T cells enriched from blood (not recorded which). The clonotype comes from a young woman who had recovered from COVID-19. CDR3 residues: CASSARPQGADGYTF. CDR3 coding DNA: TGTGCCAGCAGTGCTCGACCTCAGGGGGCGGACGGCTACACCTTC.